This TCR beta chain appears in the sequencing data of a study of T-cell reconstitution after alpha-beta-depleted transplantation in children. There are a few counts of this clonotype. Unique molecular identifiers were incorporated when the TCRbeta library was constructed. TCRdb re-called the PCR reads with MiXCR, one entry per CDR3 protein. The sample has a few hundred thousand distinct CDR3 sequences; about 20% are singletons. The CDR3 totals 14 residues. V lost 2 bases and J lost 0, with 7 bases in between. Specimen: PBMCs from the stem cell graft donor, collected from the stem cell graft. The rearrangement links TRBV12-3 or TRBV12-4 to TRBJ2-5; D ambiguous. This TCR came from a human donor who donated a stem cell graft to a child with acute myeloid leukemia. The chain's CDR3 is CASSLPRNQETQYF. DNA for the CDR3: TGTGCCAGCAGTTTACCGAGAAACCAAGAGACCCAGTACTTC.